The text below deals with one TCR beta chain. The antigen remains undetermined. This entry belongs to a study of T cell repertoires in cytomegalovirus infection. Across the study: Recently described HLA-C-restricted plus well-studied HLA-B-restricted CMV epitopes were used.

Using its own MiXCR run on the reads, TCRdb lists one record per CDR3 protein. The sample has about 340,000 distinct CDR3 sequences, 25% to 30% seen once; the top ten hold over 15%. V lost 11 bases, J lost 4 bases, and 12 bases lay in between. The CDR3 has 12 amino acids. Germline CDR1 MNHNY, CDR2 SVGAGI (reference sequence). General study findings and limits: Summed frequency of public TCR beta families distinguished CMV carriers with the relevant HLA. There were HLA-C-restricted CMV-specific TCR beta clonotypes dominating the ex vivo response.

The chain carries TRBV6-6 and TRBJ1-5; tentative D call: TRBD1 (5 bases). The source was cultured PBMCs, collected from culture after CMV antigen stimulation. This TCR came from a human donor in good health (CMV status not recorded). Some clones in this sample may be carry-over from other donors' samples. CDR3 nucleotides: TGTGCCCTGGGACCGGTAAATCAGCCCCAGCATTTT. Residues: CALGPVNQPQHF.